A few counts support the clone carrying this T cell receptor beta chain. Its cognate antigen is unknown. This sample is drawn from a study of T cell responses to AZD1222 COVID-19 vaccine. The assay was immunoSEQ multiplex PCR, and TCRdb's table has in-frame clones only and misses some. The sample consists of 95,000 to 150,000 clones, 85% of them appearing once. From germline, CDR1 is SGHDN and CDR2 FVKESK. V was shortened by 1 base and J by 5 bases, with 15 bases between the two germline ends. CDR3 size: 16 residues. Regarding the study as a whole: Spike-specific TCR breadth and depth rose after two AZD1222 doses.

The clonotype comes from an adult who received the AZD1222 COVID-19 vaccine. Sequencing used peripheral blood, obtained 28 days after the second AZD1222 dose. The chain carries TRBV14 and TRBJ1-5; D call uncertain. This CDR3 is CASSQAGSAGHQPQHF. The CDR3 coding sequence is TGTGCCAGCAGCCAAGCTGGGTCCGCAGGTCATCAGCCCCAGCATTTT.